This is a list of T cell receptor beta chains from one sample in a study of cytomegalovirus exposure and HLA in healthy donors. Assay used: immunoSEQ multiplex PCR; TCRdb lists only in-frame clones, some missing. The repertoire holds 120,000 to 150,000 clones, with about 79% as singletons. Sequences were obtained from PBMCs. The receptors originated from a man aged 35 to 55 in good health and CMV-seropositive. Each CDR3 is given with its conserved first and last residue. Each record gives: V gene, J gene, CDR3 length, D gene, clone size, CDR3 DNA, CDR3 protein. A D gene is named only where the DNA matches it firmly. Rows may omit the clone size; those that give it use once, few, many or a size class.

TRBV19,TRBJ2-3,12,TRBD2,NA,TGTGCCAGTAGTAGGACTAGAGATACGCAGTATTTT,CASSRTRDTQYF
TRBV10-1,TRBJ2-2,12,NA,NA,TGCGCCAGTTCTAGCGCCACCGGGGAGCTGTTTTTT,CASSSATGELFF
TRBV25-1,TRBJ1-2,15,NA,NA,TGTGCCAGCAGTGGGGAGGGGGGGTTGATCAGTGGCTACACCTTC,CASSGEGGLISGYTF
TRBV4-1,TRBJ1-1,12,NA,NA,TGCGCCAGCAGCGTACGACAGGAGGTAGCTTTCTTT,CASSVRQEVAFF
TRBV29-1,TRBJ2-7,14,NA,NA,TGCAGCGTTGAAGCTCCCACGCAGGGCTACGAGCAGTACTTC,CSVEAPTQGYEQYF
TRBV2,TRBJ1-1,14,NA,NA,TGTGCCAGCAGGCCCAGGGTTATGAACACTGAAGCTTTCTTT,CASRPRVMNTEAFF
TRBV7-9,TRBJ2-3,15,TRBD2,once,TGTGCCAGTAAGGGGACTAGCGGGGGGACAGATACGCAGTATTTT,CASKGTSGGTDTQYF
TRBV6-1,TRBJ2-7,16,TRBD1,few,TGTGCCAGCAGTGAATGGCGCCGGCAGGGGGTGGACGAGCAGTACTTC,CASSEWRRQGVDEQYF
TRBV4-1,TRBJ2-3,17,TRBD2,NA,TGCGCCAGCAGCCAAGGGACTAGCGGGAGCGGGGCAGATACGCAGTATTTT,CASSQGTSGSGADTQYF
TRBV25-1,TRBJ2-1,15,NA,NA,TGTGCCAGCAGTGAATATGGGTCGGGAGCTCAAGAGCAGTTCTTC,CASSEYGSGAQEQFF
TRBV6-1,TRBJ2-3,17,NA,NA,TGTGCCAGCAGTGAATCCGAGGGGGGGGGAAGCACAGATACGCAGTATTTT,CASSESEGGGSTDTQYF
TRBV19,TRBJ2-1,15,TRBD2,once,TGTGCCAGTAGTCCTCTAGCGGGGGAGTACAATGAGCAGTTCTTC,CASSPLAGEYNEQFF
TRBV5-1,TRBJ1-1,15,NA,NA,TGCGCCAGCAGCTGGGGCGGGGGAGGGAACACTGAAGCTTTCTTT,CASSWGGGGNTEAFF
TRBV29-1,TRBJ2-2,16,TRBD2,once,TGCAGCGTTAAGGGACTAGCGGGACGAGACACCGGGGAGCTGTTTTTT,CSVKGLAGRDTGELFF
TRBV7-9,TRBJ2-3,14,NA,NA,TGTGCCAGCAGCCTAAGACTAGTTCCAGATACGCAGTATTTT,CASSLRLVPDTQYF
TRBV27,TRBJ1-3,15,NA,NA,TGTGCCAGCAGGGCCCTCAGCGGATCTGGAAACACCATATATTTT,CASRALSGSGNTIYF
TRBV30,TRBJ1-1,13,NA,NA,TGTGCCTGGAGTTTAGCCGGAAACACTGAAGCTTTCTTT,CAWSLAGNTEAFF
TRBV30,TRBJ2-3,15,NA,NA,TGTGCCTGGAGTGTACGAGCATCTTCCTCAGATACGCAGTATTTT,CAWSVRASSSDTQYF
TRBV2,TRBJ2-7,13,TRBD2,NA,TGTGCCAGCAGTGAAAACCGGGAGGGCGAGCAGTACTTC,CASSENREGEQYF
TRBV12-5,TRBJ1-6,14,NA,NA,TGTGCTAGTGGTTGGGGCCAAACTTATTCACCCCTCCACTTT,CASGWGQTYSPLHF
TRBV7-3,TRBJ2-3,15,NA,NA,TGTGCCAGCAGCCCTGGGCAGCCTCGCACAGATACGCAGTATTTT,CASSPGQPRTDTQYF
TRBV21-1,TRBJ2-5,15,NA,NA,TGTGCCAGCAGCAAAGATTCGGGACAGCAAGAGACCCAGTACTTC,CASSKDSGQQETQYF
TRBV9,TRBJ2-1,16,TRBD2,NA,TGTGCCAGCAGCGTCTTGGGGGGGAGCTCCTACAATGAGCAGTTCTTC,CASSVLGGSSYNEQFF
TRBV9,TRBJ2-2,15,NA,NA,TGTGCCAGCAGCGTAGTAGCGGCGAACACCGGGGAGCTGTTTTTT,CASSVVAANTGELFF